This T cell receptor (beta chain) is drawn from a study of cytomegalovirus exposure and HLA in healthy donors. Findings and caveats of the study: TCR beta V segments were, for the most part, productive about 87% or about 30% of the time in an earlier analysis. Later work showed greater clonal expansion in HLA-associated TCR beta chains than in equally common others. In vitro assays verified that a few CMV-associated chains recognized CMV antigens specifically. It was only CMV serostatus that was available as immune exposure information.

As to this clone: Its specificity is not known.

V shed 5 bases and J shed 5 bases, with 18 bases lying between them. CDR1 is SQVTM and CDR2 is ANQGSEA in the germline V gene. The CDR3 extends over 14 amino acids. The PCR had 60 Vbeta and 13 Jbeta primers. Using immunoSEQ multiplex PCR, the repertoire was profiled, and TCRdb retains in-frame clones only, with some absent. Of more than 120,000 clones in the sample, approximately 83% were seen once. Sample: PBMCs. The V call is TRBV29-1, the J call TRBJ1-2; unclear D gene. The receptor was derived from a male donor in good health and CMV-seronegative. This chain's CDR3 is CSVSQRMLFYGYTF. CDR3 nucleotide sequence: TGCAGCGTTAGTCAGCGCATGTTGTTTTATGGCTACACCTTC.